The 4 T cell receptor beta chains below were found in one sample sequenced in a study of T cells in Graves' hyperthyroidism and ophthalmopathy (dated by TCRdb to between 2018 and 2021). Library creation used multiplex PCR. The sequencing machine was an Illumina HiSeq 2000. The TCR beta CDR3 regions were amplified from the RNA transcripts. The TCR CDR3 was subjected to a first round of RT-PCR using the HTBI primer set and the Qiagen OneStep RT-PCR kit. TCRdb reworked the public reads: Q25 trimming with fastp, MiXCR clone assembly, productive beta chains retained. Under each unique CDR3 protein, matching rows form one entry showing the most common genes and DNA. Across this sample there are around 500,000 distinct CDR3 sequences, with 20% to 25% seen only once. Of the sample, about 53% is held by the ten largest clones. Material for sequencing was blood. The receptors stem from a woman aged 70 to 79 with Graves' ophthalmopathy.

The genes are TRBV5-1 and TRBJ2-3; 9 nucleotides match TRBD2. V lost 4 bases to trimming and J lost 5 bases; unmatched junction nucleotides: 14. The germline V gene encodes CDR1 SGHRS and CDR2 YFSETQ. The length of the CDR3 is 17 residues. CDR3 sequence reads: CASSAAVSSGSGDTQYF. The CDR3 DNA follows: TGCGCCAGCAGCGCGGCCGTGAGTAGCGGGAGTGGAGATACGCAGTATTTT.

This clonotype showed up many times. The genes are TRBV7-3 and TRBJ2-2; possible D gene TRBD1, 6 bases. Germline CDR1 SGHTA, CDR2 FQGTGA. There are 14 residues in the CDR3. Trimming stripped 0 bases from V and 4 bases from J, with 6 bases between. CDR3 in amino acids: CASSLTGGTGELFF. The DNA of the CDR3 is TGTGCCAGCAGCTTAACAGGGGGCACCGGGGAGCTGTTTTTT.

This clonotype was counted a few times. V and J are TRBV19 and TRBJ1-1; TRBD1 agrees at 7 bases. The CDR3 spans 15 residues. V lost 7 bases, J lost 1 base, and 9 bases stayed unmatched. The germline V gene encodes CDR1 LNHDA and CDR2 SQIVND (reference sequence). The CDR3 loop is CASTGTEKGNTEAFF. For the CDR3, the DNA is TGTGCCAGTACCGGGACAGAGAAGGGGAACACTGAAGCTTTCTTT. Supplemented by reference TRBV19 and TRBJ1-1, the full variable domain reads DGGITQSPKYLFRKEGQNVTLSCEQNLNHDAMYWYRQDPGQGLRLIYYSQIVNDFQKGDIAEGYSVSREKKESFPLTVTSAQKNPTAFYLCASTGTEKGNTEAFFGQGTRLTVV.

This chain uses TRBV10-3 with TRBJ2-1, with 7 bases identical to TRBD2. Germline lookup yields CDR1 ENHRY and CDR2 SYGVKD. The CDR3 has 13 amino acids. V lost 3 bases and J lost 6; bases outside the gene matches: 2. The CDR3 loop reads CAISDLAGNEQFF. The DNA for the CDR3 is TGTGCCATCAGTGATTTAGCGGGCAATGAGCAGTTCTTC.